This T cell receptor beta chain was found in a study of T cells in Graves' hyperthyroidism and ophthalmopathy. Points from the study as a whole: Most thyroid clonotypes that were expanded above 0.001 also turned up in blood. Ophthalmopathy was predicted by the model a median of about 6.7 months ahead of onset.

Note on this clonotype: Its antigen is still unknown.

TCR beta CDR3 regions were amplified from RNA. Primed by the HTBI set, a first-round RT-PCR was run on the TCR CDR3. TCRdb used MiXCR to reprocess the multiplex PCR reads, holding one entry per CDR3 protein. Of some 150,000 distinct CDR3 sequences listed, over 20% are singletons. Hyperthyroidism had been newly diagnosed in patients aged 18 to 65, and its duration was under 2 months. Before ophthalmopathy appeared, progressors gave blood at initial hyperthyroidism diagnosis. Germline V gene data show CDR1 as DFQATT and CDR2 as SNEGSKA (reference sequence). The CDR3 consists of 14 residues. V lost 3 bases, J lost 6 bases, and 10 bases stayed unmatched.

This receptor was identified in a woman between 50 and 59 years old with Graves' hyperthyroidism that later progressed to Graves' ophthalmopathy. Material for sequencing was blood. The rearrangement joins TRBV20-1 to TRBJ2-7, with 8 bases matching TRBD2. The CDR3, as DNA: TGCAGTGCTAGCTCCGGGACTAGAGGGGTCGAGCAGTACTTC. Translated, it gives CSASSGTRGVEQYF.